This TCR beta chain was identified in a study of cytomegalovirus exposure and HLA in healthy donors. Study overall: There were roughly 120 million unique TCR beta sequences, drawn from some 180 million T cells, in an earlier analysis.

In the case of this clone: Its specificity is not known.

In the PCR, 60 Vbeta and 13 Jbeta primers were used. Measured with immunoSEQ multiplex PCR; TCRdb has only the in-frame clones, and not every one. Here the sample table reports 100,000 to 150,000 clones. Study-wide findings and caveats: Later work found that TCR association rates differed between HLA loci; DRB1 had the most and HLA-C the fewest. In a later analysis, specific HLA alleles were associated with around 17,000 TCR beta sequences at a 0.05 false discovery rate. Later analysis found that TCR beta chains associated with HLA were more clonally expanded than other, equally common chains.

This CDR3 is built from 15 residues. With 4 bases clipped from V and 4 bases from J, the junction kept 3 bases outside the gene matches. Germline values: CDR1 SGHVS, CDR2 FQNEAQ. The chain joins TRBV7-8 to TRBJ2-1; 11 bases agree with TRBD2. The sample taken for sequencing was PBMCs. The clonotype was recovered from a man aged 30 to 39 in good health and CMV-seronegative. In DNA, the CDR3 is TGTGCCAGCAGCTCGCTAGCGGGAGGTTACAATGAGCAGTTCTTC. This codes for CASSSLAGGYNEQFF.